Below are 27 T cell receptor beta chains sequenced from a single sample in a study of blood T cell repertoires in COVID-19. Some clones are missing from TCRdb's copy, which holds only in-frame ones; the method was immunoSEQ multiplex PCR. The table lists 150,000 to 200,000 clones, around 89% of them singletons. The specimen sequenced was peripheral blood. These receptor sequences come from a man between 50 and 59 years old with acute or convalescent COVID-19.

V is TRBV15 and J is TRBJ1-5; 9 nucleotides line up with TRBD1. This CDR3 contains 16 residues. CDR1 and CDR2 (germline): LNHNV, YYDKDF (reference sequence). The ends lost 3 bases at V and 6 bases at J; junction bases unmatched: 9. CDR3 sequence: CATSRDAGTGSQPQHF. DNA of the CDR3: TGTGCCACCAGCAGGGACGCCGGGACAGGGTCTCAGCCCCAGCATTTT.

J is TRBJ1-2 and V is TRBV6-6; D may be TRBD1 (5 bases). V was pared by 0 bases and J by 2 bases, with 7 bases between. Germline V CDR1 and CDR2: MNHNY, SVGAGI (reference sequence). The CDR3 loop spans 14 amino acids. The DNA of the CDR3 is TGTGCCAGCAGTTACTCTGGACACAACTATGGCTACACCTTC. The encoded protein is CASSYSGHNYGYTF.

The chain recombines TRBV7-2 with TRBJ2-7; 7 nucleotides line up with TRBD1. V lost 5 bases to trimming and J lost 5 bases; unmatched junction nucleotides: 6. This CDR3 region has 13 residues. Germline CDR1 is SGHTA and CDR2 is FQGNSA. The CDR3 region is CASSLVGGDEQYV. The CDR3 DNA is TGTGCCAGCAGCCTAGTAGGGGGCGACGAGCAGTACGTC.

This clone was seen just once. This rearrangement joins TRBV9 to TRBJ2-3; unclear D gene. Germline V gives CDR1 SGDLS, CDR2 YYNGEE. The CDR3 spans 16 residues. With 2 bases removed from V and 5 bases from J, the gap between germline ends came to 18 bases. The DNA for the CDR3 is TGTGCCAGCAGCGTCTATGGTCGGTTTGGTAAAGATACGCAGTATTTT. It is translated as CASSVYGRFGKDTQYF.

V is TRBV10-3 and J is TRBJ2-3, with D perhaps TRBD2 (6 bases). The ends were cut back, 4 bases at V and 2 bases at J, with 16 bases in the middle. This CDR3 contains 16 residues. CDR1 and CDR2 from the germline V gene are ENHRY and SYGVKD. Here the CDR3 DNA reads TGTGCCATCAGTGTAACCGGGACTCCTGCCACAGATACGCAGTATTTT. It is translated as CAISVTGTPATDTQYF.

The chain has TRBV7-9 and TRBJ1-3; the D is unclear. Germline V gives CDR1 SEHNR, CDR2 FQNEAQ (reference sequence). With 5 bases removed from V and 0 bases from J, the gap between germline ends came to 11 bases. The CDR3 is 15 amino acids. The CDR3 loop is CASSPGGVSGNTIYF. The CDR3 bases are TGTGCCAGCAGCCCAGGTGGCGTCTCTGGAAACACCATATATTTT.

The chain has TRBV4-1 and TRBJ1-3; D might be TRBD1 (5 bases). The CDR3 runs to 15 residues. The V gene lost 0 bases and the J gene lost 2 bases, with 8 bases spanning the gap. CDR1 MGHRA and CDR2 YSYEKL come from the germline V gene. The CDR3 region has the DNA TGCGCCAGCAGCCAAGATTGGGGGGCTGGAAACACCATATATTTT. Translating it yields CASSQDWGAGNTIYF.

The chain's CDR3 is CASSRTGGNEQYV. The CDR3 region has the DNA TGTGCCAGCAGTCGGACAGGGGGTAACGAGCAGTACGTC. The chain combines TRBV27 with TRBJ2-7, with 10 nucleotides matching TRBD1. The CDR3 consists of 13 residues. The germline gives CDR1 MNHEY, CDR2 SMNVEV (reference sequence). With V trimmed by 5 bases and J by 5 bases, 3 bases remained unmatched.

This chain connects TRBV6-5 to TRBJ1-1, with D unclear. Germline assignment: CDR1 MNHEY and CDR2 SVGAGI. There are 13 residues in the CDR3. The ends were cut back, 2 bases at V and 5 bases at J, with 9 bases in the middle. CDR3 sequence: CASSYQELTEAFF. Here the CDR3 DNA reads TGTGCCAGCAGTTACCAGGAACTGACTGAAGCTTTCTTT.

The chain recombines TRBV9 with TRBJ2-7; perhaps TRBD2 as D (6 bases). Trimming pared 5 bases from V and 6 bases from J, leaving 12 bases between. CDR1 and CDR2 from the germline V gene are SGDLS and YYNGEE. The CDR3 is made up of 12 amino acids. The CDR3 nucleotides are TGTGCCAGCAGTGGGGACGGGGGCGAGCAGTACTTC. Translated, it gives CASSGDGGEQYF.

The CDR3 sequence is CASSQDRQATGYTF. CDR3 sequence (DNA): TGCGCCAGCAGCCAAGATAGACAGGCGACTGGCTACACCTTC. V is TRBV4-1 and J is TRBJ1-2; weak D call: TRBD1 (6 bases). Germline V CDR1 and CDR2: MGHRA, YSYEKL. The CDR3 has 14 amino acids. V lost 0 bases and J lost 7, with 12 bases in between.

J is TRBJ2-1 and V is TRBV18; a weak D match, TRBD2 (5 bases). Germline V gene data show CDR1 as KGHSH and CDR2 as LQKENI. The CDR3 runs 15 residues. Trimming cost V 1 base and J 3 bases, with 10 bases left between them. CDR3 in DNA: TGTGCCAGCTCACCACGGAGGACCGACTACAATGAGCAGTTCTTC. Its translation is CASSPRRTDYNEQFF.

The V and J genes are TRBV5-6 and TRBJ2-1; 8 bases fit TRBD1. This CDR3 is built from 14 residues. Germline V gene sequence: CDR1 SGHDT, CDR2 YYEEEE. With V trimmed by 2 bases and J by 8 bases, 6 bases remained unmatched. The CDR3 DNA reads TGTGCCAGCAGCTTCTCAGGGGGCGGCGATGAGCAGTTCTTC. Residues: CASSFSGGGDEQFF.

This clone was picked up a small number of times. This chain links TRBV7-9 with TRBJ2-1, with TRBD2 identical over 8 bases. The CDR3 length is 16 residues. Looked up from germline, CDR1 is SEHNR and CDR2 is FQNEAQ (reference sequence). After removal of 3 bases from V and 2 bases from J, the junction contained 6 bases not matched to a gene. DNA of the CDR3: TGTGCCAGCAGCTTTAGCGCGGGGGGTCCCTACAATGAGCAGTTCTTC. Its translation: CASSFSAGGPYNEQFF. The variable domain in full, completed from reference TRBV7-9 and TRBJ2-1, reads DTGVSQNPRHKITKRGQNVTFRCDPISEHNRLYWYRQTLGQGPEFLTYFQNEAQLEKSRLLSDRFSAERPKGSFSTLEIQRTEQGDSAMYLCASSFSAGGPYNEQFFGPGTRLTVL.

The chain recombines TRBV6-2 or TRBV6-3 with TRBJ2-3; 10 nucleotides match TRBD1. Per germline, CDR1 MNHEY and CDR2 SVGEGT. J lost 4 bases, V lost 6 bases, and 7 bases had no gene match. This CDR3 contains 15 residues. The CDR3 loop reads CASSDDRGPSDTQYF. The DNA of the CDR3 is TGTGCCAGCAGCGACGACAGGGGGCCCTCAGATACGCAGTATTTT.

There are a few counts of this clone. This sequence joins TRBV6-2 or TRBV6-3 and TRBJ1-3; possible D gene TRBD1, 6 bases. This CDR3 is built from 14 residues. The V end lost 2 bases, the J end lost 4 bases, and 9 bases lay between the germline ends. The V gene's germline CDR1 is MNHEY and CDR2 SVGEGT. The CDR3 is CASSYGQPGNTIYF. Here the CDR3 DNA reads TGTGCCAGCAGTTACGGACAGCCGGGAAACACCATATATTTT.

This chain uses TRBV7-2 with TRBJ2-7, with TRBD2 matching over 7 bases. Germline V gives CDR1 SGHTA, CDR2 FQGNSA. CDR3 length equals 15 residues. Trimming removed 7 bases from V and 0 bases from J; junction bases left unmatched: 9. The CDR3 DNA follows: TGTGCCAGCAACCCCGGGGGGAGTAGCTCCTACGAGCAGTACTTC. Amino acid sequence: CASNPGGSSSYEQYF.

The chain couples TRBV10-2 to TRBJ1-5; D is ambiguous. This CDR3 is built from 14 residues. The ends were cut back, 3 bases at V and 5 bases at J, with 11 bases in the middle. Looked up from germline, CDR1 is WSHSY and CDR2 is SAAADI. The CDR3 DNA is TGCGCCAGCAGTGAAGTGACATTGGATCAGCCCCAGCATTTT. Its translation is CASSEVTLDQPQHF.

The V gene is TRBV11-3, the J gene TRBJ2-1; 8 bases are shared with TRBD2. V shed 5 bases and J 9 bases; nucleotides not matched to a gene: 6. The germline V gene encodes CDR1 SGHNT and CDR2 YENEEA. CDR3 length equals 13 residues. In nucleotides, the CDR3 is TGTGCCAGCAGCCAGGGACTAGGGGGTGAGCAGTTCTTC. It specifies CASSQGLGGEQFF.

This clone was seen a single time. The chain uses TRBV7-2 and TRBJ1-1; a weak D match, TRBD1 (6 bases). There are 15 residues in the CDR3. The V gene lost 3 bases and the J gene lost 0 bases, with 11 bases spanning the gap. Per germline, CDR1 SGHTA and CDR2 FQGNSA. The CDR3 sequence: CASSFAGAMNTEAFF. The DNA for the CDR3 is TGTGCCAGCAGCTTTGCGGGGGCTATGAACACTGAAGCTTTCTTT. The complete variable domain, with remaining parts taken from reference TRBV7-2 and TRBJ1-1, reads GAGVSQSPSNKVTEKGKDVELRCDPISGHTALYWYRQSLGQGLEFLIYFQGNSAPDKSGLPSDRFSAERTGGSVSTLTIQRTQQEDSAVYLCASSFAGAMNTEAFFGQGTRLTVV.

The chain combines TRBV2 with TRBJ2-7, with D hard to call. V was shortened by 5 bases and J by 7 bases, with 15 bases between the two germline ends. The germline gives CDR1 SNHLY, CDR2 FYNNEI. This CDR3 region has 13 residues. The CDR3 here is CASSFDSEWEQYF. Written as DNA, the CDR3 is TGTGCCAGCAGTTTTGACTCGGAGTGGGAGCAGTACTTC.

The sample holds a few counts of this clone. This chain joins TRBV29-1 and TRBJ1-1, with D unclear. Trimming shortened V by 1 base and J by 2 bases, and 2 bases separated the two germline ends. CDR3 length: 11 amino acids. The germline V gene encodes CDR1 SQVTM and CDR2 ANQGSEA. CDR3 sequence (DNA): TGCAGCGTTGAAGCAAACACTGAAGCTTTCTTT. Residues: CSVEANTEAFF.

The rearrangement uses TRBV7-8 and TRBJ2-5; 7 nucleotides align to TRBD1. Trimming cost V 5 bases and J 1 base; bases outside gene matches: 10. The CDR3 spans 16 residues. Germline CDR1 is SGHVS and CDR2 is FQNEAQ. The chain's CDR3 is CASSLGGFPLQETQYF. The CDR3 DNA reads as TGTGCCAGCAGCCTAGGGGGCTTCCCACTCCAAGAGACCCAGTACTTC.

The rearrangement links TRBV2 to TRBJ1-6, with TRBD1 matching 8 bases. Germline trimming cut 5 bases from V and 4 bases from J; bases unmatched to any gene: 7. The CDR3 has 16 residues. Looked up from germline, CDR1 is SNHLY and CDR2 is FYNNEI. In DNA, the CDR3 is TGTGCCAGCAGTAGAGAAGGACAGGGTTATAATTCACCCCTCCACTTT. Protein product: CASSREGQGYNSPLHF.

This chain links TRBV5-1 with TRBJ1-1; D call uncertain. There are 15 residues in the CDR3. V lost 1 base, J lost 2 bases, and 12 bases lay in between. Per the germline V gene, CDR1 is SGHRS and CDR2 is YFSETQ. In nucleotides, the CDR3 is TGCGCCAGCAGCTTGTTTCCAGGCTCCAACACTGAAGCTTTCTTT. Translated: CASSLFPGSNTEAFF.

The CDR3 spells CASSETRGFNQPQHF. CDR3 coding DNA: TGTGCCAGCTCAGAAACGCGGGGATTCAATCAGCCCCAGCATTTT. V and J are TRBV27 and TRBJ1-5, with D unresolved. The germline V gene encodes CDR1 MNHEY and CDR2 SMNVEV (reference sequence). CDR3 length: 15 residues. V dropped 8 bases and J dropped 3 bases, with 17 bases sitting between them.

As concerns this clone: The sample holds other DNA sequences that translate to the same CDR3. The chain carries TRBV3-1 (or the pseudogene TRBV3-2) and TRBJ1-5, with unresolved D. The germline V and J ends were trimmed by 0 bases and 5 bases, with 5 bases remaining between them. The germline gives CDR1 LGHDT, CDR2 YNNKEL (reference sequence). The length of the CDR3 is 13 residues. CDR3 in DNA: TGTGCCAGCAGCCAAGATCGGGATCAGCCCCAGCATTTT. Amino acid sequence: CASSQDRDQPQHF.